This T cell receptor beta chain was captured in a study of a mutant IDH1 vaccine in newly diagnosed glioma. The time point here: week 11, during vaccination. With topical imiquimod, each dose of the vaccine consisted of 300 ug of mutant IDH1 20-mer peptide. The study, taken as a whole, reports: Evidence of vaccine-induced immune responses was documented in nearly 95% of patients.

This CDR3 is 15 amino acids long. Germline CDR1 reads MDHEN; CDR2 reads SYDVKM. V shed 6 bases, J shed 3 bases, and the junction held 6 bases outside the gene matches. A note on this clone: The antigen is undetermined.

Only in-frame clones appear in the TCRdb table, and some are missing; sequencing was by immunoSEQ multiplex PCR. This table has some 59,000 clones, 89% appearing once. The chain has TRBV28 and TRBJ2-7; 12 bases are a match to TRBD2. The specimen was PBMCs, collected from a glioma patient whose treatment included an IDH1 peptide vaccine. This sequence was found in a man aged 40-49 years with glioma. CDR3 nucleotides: TGTGCCAGCAGGTTGACTAGCGGGAGAGTCTACGAGCAGTACTTC. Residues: CASRLTSGRVYEQYF.